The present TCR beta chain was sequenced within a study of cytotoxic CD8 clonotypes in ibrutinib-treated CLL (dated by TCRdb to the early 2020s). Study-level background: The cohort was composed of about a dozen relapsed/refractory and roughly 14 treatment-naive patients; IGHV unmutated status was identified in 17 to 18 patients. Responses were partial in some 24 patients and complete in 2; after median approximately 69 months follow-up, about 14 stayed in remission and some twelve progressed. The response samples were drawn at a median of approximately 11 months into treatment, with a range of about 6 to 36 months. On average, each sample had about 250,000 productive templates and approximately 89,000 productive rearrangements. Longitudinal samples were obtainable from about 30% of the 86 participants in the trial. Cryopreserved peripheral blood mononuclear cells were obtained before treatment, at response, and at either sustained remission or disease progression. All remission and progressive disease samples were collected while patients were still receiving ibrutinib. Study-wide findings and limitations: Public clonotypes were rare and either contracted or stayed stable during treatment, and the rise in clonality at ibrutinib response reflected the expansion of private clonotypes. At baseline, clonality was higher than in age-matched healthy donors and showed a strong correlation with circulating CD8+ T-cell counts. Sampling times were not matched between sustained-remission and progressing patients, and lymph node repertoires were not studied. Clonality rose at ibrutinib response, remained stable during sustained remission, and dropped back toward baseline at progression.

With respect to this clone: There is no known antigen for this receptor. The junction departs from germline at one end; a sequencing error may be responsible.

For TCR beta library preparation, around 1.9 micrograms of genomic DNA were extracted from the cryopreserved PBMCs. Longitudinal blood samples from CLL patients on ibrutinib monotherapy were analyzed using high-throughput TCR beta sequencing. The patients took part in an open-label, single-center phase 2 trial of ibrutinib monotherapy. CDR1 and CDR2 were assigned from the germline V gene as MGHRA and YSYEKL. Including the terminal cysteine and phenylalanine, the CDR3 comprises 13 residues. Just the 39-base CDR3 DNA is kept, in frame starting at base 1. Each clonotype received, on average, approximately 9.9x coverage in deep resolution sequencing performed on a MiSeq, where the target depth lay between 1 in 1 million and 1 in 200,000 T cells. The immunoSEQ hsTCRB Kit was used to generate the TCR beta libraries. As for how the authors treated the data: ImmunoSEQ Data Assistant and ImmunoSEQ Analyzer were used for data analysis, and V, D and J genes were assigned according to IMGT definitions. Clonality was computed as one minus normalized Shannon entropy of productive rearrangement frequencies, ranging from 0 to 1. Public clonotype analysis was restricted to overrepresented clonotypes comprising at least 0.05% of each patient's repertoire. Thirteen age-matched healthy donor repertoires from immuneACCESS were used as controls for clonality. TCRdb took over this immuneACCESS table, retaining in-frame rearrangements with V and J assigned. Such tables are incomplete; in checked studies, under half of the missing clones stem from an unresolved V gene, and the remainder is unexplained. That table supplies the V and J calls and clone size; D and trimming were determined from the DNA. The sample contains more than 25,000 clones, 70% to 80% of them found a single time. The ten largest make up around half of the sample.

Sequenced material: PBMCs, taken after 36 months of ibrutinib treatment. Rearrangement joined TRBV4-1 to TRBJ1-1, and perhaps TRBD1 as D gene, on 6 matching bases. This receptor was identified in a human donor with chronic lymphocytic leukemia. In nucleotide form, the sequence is TGCGCCAGCACCCAAGGGGGGGCACTCGAAGCTTTCTTT. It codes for CASTQGGALEAFF.